These 14 T cell receptor beta chains originate from one sample sequenced in a study of T cell repertoires in cytomegalovirus infection. TCRdb processed the reads anew with MiXCR; each CDR3 protein has one entry. The sample shows some 300,000 distinct CDR3 sequences, about 8.8% of them seen only once. The sequenced sample was PBMCs. These receptors were taken from a human donor in good health (CMV status not recorded). Some clones in this sample may be carry-over from other donors' samples.

This clonotype came up many times. The chain couples TRBV20-1 to TRBJ1-2, with D unresolved. The CDR3 is 12 amino acids. V shed 3 bases and J shed 6 bases, with 11 bases lying between them. In germline, CDR1 is DFQATT, CDR2 SNEGSKA (reference sequence). CDR3 residues: CSASAERDGYTF. CDR3 DNA: TGCAGTGCTAGTGCAGAAAGGGATGGCTACACCTTC.

The V call is TRBV6-5, the J call TRBJ2-2, with 8 bases matching TRBD1. This CDR3 spans 16 amino acids. Unmatched junction bases numbered 5, after V lost 0 bases and J lost 5 bases. Looked up from germline, CDR1 is MNHEY and CDR2 is SVGAGI. The chain's CDR3 is CASSYSVTGATGELFF. CDR3 coding DNA: TGTGCCAGCAGTTACTCGGTGACAGGGGCGACCGGGGAGCTGTTTTTT.

The table lists this clonotype with many counts. Mismatch with germline at one junction end may stem from a read error. The V gene is TRBV7-7, the J gene TRBJ1-6; 10 bases fit TRBD1. This CDR3 contains 15 residues. The germline V gene encodes CDR1 SSHAT and CDR2 FNYEAQ (reference sequence). The CDR3 is CASSLGTGVNSPLHF. CDR3 sequence (DNA): TGTGCTAGCAGCCTCGGGACAGGGGTAAATTCACCCCTCCACTTT.

This clonotype showed up many times. CDR3: CSVRRVLSTEAFF. Written as DNA, the CDR3 is TGCAGCGTTCGCAGGGTTCTTTCCACTGAAGCTTTCTTT. The chain uses TRBV29-1 and TRBJ1-1; maybe TRBD1 (5 bases). This CDR3 has 13 residues. Per the germline V gene, CDR1 is SQVTM and CDR2 is ANQGSEA. The ends were cut back, 5 bases at V and 4 bases at J, with 14 bases in the middle.

This clonotype was seen at least ten times. The chain has TRBV7-9 and TRBJ2-1, with 11 nucleotides matching TRBD1. Germline assignment: CDR1 SEHNR and CDR2 FQNEAQ (reference sequence). The CDR3 extends over 16 amino acids. Trimming removed 5 bases from V and 7 bases from J; junction bases left unmatched: 10. CDR3 in amino acids: CASSLPDRGPRNEQFF. The CDR3 coding sequence is TGTGCCAGCAGCCTCCCGGACAGGGGGCCGAGGAATGAGCAGTTCTTC.

This clonotype was detected ten times or more. The chain combines TRBV29-1 with TRBJ2-1; TRBD2 agrees at 12 bases. The CDR3 spans 14 residues. The V gene end was trimmed by 8 bases and the J gene end by 8 bases; junction bases not matched to a gene: 10. Germline values: CDR1 SQVTM, CDR2 ANQGSEA. Written as DNA, the CDR3 is TGCAGCCTCCGCAGGACTAGCGGGGTTGATGAGCAGTTCTTC. This sequence encodes CSLRRTSGVDEQFF.

This clonotype occurred many times. Here the CDR3 reads CSARGLAGSYNEQFF. DNA of the CDR3: TGCAGTGCTAGAGGCCTAGCGGGATCCTACAATGAGCAGTTCTTC. The rearrangement joins TRBV20-1 to TRBJ2-1; TRBD2 matches 9 bases. The CDR3 is 15 residues long. Germline V lookup: CDR1 DFQATT, CDR2 SNEGSKA (reference sequence). V lost 1 base to trimming and J lost 1 base; unmatched junction nucleotides: 2.

By frequency in the sample, this clonotype is medium-sized. The chain carries TRBV7-2 and TRBJ2-1; D might be TRBD1 or TRBD2, each matching 6 bases. The CDR3 has 16 residues. Per germline, CDR1 SGHTA and CDR2 FQGNSA. Deletions cut 5 bases from V and 0 bases from J, with 14 bases between. CDR3: CASSHPGAGSYNEQFF. The CDR3 DNA follows: TGTGCCAGCAGCCATCCGGGGGCAGGCTCCTACAATGAGCAGTTCTTC.

This clonotype appeared many times. The chain recombines TRBV10-3 with TRBJ2-5, with 10 bases fitting TRBD2. Germline V CDR1 and CDR2: ENHRY, SYGVKD. This CDR3 spans 13 amino acids. J lost 3 bases, V lost 7 bases, and 2 bases had no gene match. DNA of the CDR3: TGTGCCATCAATGGACTAGCGGAAGAGACCCAGTACTTC. It yields the protein CAINGLAEETQYF.

In this sample, this clonotype turned up a few times. V and J are TRBV29-1 and TRBJ2-1; 7 positions match TRBD2. CDR3 length equals 14 residues. Germline values: CDR1 SQVTM, CDR2 ANQGSEA. After removal of 4 bases from V and 1 base from J, the junction contained 4 bases not matched to a gene. Here the CDR3 DNA reads TGCAGCGTTGTGGGGGGGGGATCCTACAATGAGCAGTTCTTC. Translated: CSVVGGGSYNEQFF.

There are many counts of this clonotype. The chain uses TRBV7-8 and TRBJ2-1; 8 nucleotides line up with TRBD1. The length of the CDR3 is 17 residues. Unmatched junction bases numbered 10, after V lost 3 bases and J lost 3 bases. Germline assignment: CDR1 SGHVS and CDR2 FQNEAQ. The CDR3 loop reads CASSLSGTGLLYNEQFF. The CDR3 nucleotides are TGTGCCAGCAGCTTGTCCGGGACAGGACTTCTCTACAATGAGCAGTTCTTC.

This clonotype was counted at least ten times. The chain carries TRBV20-1 and TRBJ2-7; weak D call: TRBD2 (6 bases). There are 17 residues in the CDR3. V dropped 3 bases and J dropped 0 bases, with 21 bases sitting between them. Per germline, CDR1 DFQATT and CDR2 SNEGSKA (reference sequence). The CDR3 loop reads CSARPPAGTSSSYEQYF. CDR3 sequence (DNA): TGCAGTGCTAGGCCACCCGCCGGGACTTCCTCCTCCTACGAGCAGTACTTC.

This clonotype occurred many times. The chain uses TRBV12-3 or TRBV12-4 and TRBJ2-3, with TRBD2 matching 8 bases. Trimming cost V 6 bases and J 3 bases; bases outside gene matches: 8. This CDR3 is built from 15 residues. This CDR3 reads CASRGGSGETDTQYF. DNA of the CDR3: TGTGCCAGCAGGGGTGGTAGCGGGGAGACAGATACGCAGTATTTT.

In regard to this clonotype: A much larger clone differs by one base, so this may be a read error. The chain uses TRBV7-9 and TRBJ1-1; D may be TRBD1 (6 bases). The V gene's germline CDR1 is SEHNR and CDR2 FQNEAQ (reference sequence). This CDR3 contains 13 residues. V lost 3 bases and J lost 6, with 11 bases in between. The CDR3 loop reads CASSFRQAAEAFF. The CDR3 DNA reads as TGTGCCAGCAGCTTTAGACAGGCCGCTGAAGCTTTCTTT.